This T cell receptor (beta chain) was identified during a study of CD8+ T cells in alopecia areata. With regard to this clone: Antigen: not known. This sample includes further DNA sequences coding for the same CDR3.

PBMCs provided sorted CD4+ and CD8+ T cells. Sequencing relied on a cDNA template that was reverse transcribed from extracted RNA. Using immunoSEQ multiplex PCR, the repertoire was profiled, and TCRdb retains in-frame clones only, with some absent. Here the sample spans over 150,000 clones, around 50% being singletons. V was pared by 2 bases and J by 2 bases, with 7 bases between. In germline, CDR1 is MNHEY, CDR2 SMNVEV (reference sequence). This CDR3 has 13 residues. Overall study results and limits: Among patients, TCR sharing was less clear than in mice, a difference possibly due in part to HLA diversity in the patient population. Scalp specimens additionally yield sequences from normal skin's resident alphabeta T cells. Alopecia totalis/universalis scalp especially showed more expanded CD8+ clones than normal scalp.

The rearrangement links TRBV27 to TRBJ2-7; no clear D gene. The sequence was collected from a human donor in good health. Sequences were obtained from CD8+ T cells sorted from blood. The CDR3 nucleotides are TGTGCCAGCAGTTTAAGCCGTACCTACGAGCAGTACTTC. Amino acids: CASSLSRTYEQYF.